The 2 T cell receptor beta chains below come from one sample, sequenced in a study of cytomegalovirus exposure and HLA in healthy donors. Primers included in the PCR were 60 Vbeta and 13 Jbeta primers. The data were produced by immunoSEQ multiplex PCR, yet TCRdb's version contains in-frame clones alone and is incomplete. The sample lists some 150,000 clones, 82% occurring once. Input material: PBMCs. All receptors derive from a man younger than 40 in good health and CMV-seropositive.

V usage is TRBV5-3 and J usage is TRBJ2-5; 14 bases line up with TRBD2. TRBV5-3 is filed as an ORF, its function uncertain. With V trimmed by 4 bases and J by 3 bases, 14 bases remained unmatched. The CDR3 sequence is 19 residues long. Here the CDR3 DNA reads TGTGCCAGAAGCAGTGAGGGCGGGACTAGCGGGAGATGGAAAGAGACCCAGTACTTC. It translates to CARSSEGGTSGRWKETQYF.

This clone was recorded a few times. The CDR3: CASSLTDSRSGGYTF. Here the CDR3 DNA reads TGTGCCAGCAGCTTAACGGACAGTCGATCGGGTGGCTACACCTTC. The genes are TRBV11-2 and TRBJ1-2; perhaps TRBD1 as D (6 bases). The CDR3 has 15 amino acids. Germline V gene lookup returns CDR1 SGHAT and CDR2 FQNNGV. V dropped 2 bases and J dropped 7 bases, with 17 bases sitting between them.